This paragraph covers one TCR beta chain sequence. This record belongs to a study of cytomegalovirus exposure and HLA in healthy donors. 13 Jbeta primers and 60 Vbeta primers were used for the PCR. Sequencing used immunoSEQ multiplex PCR; TCRdb keeps in-frame clones, though not all of them. The table includes 35,000 to 45,000 clones, around half detected once. Trimming took 5 bases from V and 2 from J; bases not matched to a gene: 7. CDR1 and CDR2 (germline): MDHEN, SYDVKM. This CDR3 is built from 16 residues. The clonotype was recovered from a human donor in good health. The sequencing sample was made of PBMCs. V is TRBV28 and J is TRBJ2-3; TRBD2 agrees at 10 bases. CDR3 residues: CASSVSAGGYTDTQYF. In DNA form, the CDR3 reads TGTGCCAGCAGTGTGTCAGCGGGAGGGTACACAGATACGCAGTATTTT.